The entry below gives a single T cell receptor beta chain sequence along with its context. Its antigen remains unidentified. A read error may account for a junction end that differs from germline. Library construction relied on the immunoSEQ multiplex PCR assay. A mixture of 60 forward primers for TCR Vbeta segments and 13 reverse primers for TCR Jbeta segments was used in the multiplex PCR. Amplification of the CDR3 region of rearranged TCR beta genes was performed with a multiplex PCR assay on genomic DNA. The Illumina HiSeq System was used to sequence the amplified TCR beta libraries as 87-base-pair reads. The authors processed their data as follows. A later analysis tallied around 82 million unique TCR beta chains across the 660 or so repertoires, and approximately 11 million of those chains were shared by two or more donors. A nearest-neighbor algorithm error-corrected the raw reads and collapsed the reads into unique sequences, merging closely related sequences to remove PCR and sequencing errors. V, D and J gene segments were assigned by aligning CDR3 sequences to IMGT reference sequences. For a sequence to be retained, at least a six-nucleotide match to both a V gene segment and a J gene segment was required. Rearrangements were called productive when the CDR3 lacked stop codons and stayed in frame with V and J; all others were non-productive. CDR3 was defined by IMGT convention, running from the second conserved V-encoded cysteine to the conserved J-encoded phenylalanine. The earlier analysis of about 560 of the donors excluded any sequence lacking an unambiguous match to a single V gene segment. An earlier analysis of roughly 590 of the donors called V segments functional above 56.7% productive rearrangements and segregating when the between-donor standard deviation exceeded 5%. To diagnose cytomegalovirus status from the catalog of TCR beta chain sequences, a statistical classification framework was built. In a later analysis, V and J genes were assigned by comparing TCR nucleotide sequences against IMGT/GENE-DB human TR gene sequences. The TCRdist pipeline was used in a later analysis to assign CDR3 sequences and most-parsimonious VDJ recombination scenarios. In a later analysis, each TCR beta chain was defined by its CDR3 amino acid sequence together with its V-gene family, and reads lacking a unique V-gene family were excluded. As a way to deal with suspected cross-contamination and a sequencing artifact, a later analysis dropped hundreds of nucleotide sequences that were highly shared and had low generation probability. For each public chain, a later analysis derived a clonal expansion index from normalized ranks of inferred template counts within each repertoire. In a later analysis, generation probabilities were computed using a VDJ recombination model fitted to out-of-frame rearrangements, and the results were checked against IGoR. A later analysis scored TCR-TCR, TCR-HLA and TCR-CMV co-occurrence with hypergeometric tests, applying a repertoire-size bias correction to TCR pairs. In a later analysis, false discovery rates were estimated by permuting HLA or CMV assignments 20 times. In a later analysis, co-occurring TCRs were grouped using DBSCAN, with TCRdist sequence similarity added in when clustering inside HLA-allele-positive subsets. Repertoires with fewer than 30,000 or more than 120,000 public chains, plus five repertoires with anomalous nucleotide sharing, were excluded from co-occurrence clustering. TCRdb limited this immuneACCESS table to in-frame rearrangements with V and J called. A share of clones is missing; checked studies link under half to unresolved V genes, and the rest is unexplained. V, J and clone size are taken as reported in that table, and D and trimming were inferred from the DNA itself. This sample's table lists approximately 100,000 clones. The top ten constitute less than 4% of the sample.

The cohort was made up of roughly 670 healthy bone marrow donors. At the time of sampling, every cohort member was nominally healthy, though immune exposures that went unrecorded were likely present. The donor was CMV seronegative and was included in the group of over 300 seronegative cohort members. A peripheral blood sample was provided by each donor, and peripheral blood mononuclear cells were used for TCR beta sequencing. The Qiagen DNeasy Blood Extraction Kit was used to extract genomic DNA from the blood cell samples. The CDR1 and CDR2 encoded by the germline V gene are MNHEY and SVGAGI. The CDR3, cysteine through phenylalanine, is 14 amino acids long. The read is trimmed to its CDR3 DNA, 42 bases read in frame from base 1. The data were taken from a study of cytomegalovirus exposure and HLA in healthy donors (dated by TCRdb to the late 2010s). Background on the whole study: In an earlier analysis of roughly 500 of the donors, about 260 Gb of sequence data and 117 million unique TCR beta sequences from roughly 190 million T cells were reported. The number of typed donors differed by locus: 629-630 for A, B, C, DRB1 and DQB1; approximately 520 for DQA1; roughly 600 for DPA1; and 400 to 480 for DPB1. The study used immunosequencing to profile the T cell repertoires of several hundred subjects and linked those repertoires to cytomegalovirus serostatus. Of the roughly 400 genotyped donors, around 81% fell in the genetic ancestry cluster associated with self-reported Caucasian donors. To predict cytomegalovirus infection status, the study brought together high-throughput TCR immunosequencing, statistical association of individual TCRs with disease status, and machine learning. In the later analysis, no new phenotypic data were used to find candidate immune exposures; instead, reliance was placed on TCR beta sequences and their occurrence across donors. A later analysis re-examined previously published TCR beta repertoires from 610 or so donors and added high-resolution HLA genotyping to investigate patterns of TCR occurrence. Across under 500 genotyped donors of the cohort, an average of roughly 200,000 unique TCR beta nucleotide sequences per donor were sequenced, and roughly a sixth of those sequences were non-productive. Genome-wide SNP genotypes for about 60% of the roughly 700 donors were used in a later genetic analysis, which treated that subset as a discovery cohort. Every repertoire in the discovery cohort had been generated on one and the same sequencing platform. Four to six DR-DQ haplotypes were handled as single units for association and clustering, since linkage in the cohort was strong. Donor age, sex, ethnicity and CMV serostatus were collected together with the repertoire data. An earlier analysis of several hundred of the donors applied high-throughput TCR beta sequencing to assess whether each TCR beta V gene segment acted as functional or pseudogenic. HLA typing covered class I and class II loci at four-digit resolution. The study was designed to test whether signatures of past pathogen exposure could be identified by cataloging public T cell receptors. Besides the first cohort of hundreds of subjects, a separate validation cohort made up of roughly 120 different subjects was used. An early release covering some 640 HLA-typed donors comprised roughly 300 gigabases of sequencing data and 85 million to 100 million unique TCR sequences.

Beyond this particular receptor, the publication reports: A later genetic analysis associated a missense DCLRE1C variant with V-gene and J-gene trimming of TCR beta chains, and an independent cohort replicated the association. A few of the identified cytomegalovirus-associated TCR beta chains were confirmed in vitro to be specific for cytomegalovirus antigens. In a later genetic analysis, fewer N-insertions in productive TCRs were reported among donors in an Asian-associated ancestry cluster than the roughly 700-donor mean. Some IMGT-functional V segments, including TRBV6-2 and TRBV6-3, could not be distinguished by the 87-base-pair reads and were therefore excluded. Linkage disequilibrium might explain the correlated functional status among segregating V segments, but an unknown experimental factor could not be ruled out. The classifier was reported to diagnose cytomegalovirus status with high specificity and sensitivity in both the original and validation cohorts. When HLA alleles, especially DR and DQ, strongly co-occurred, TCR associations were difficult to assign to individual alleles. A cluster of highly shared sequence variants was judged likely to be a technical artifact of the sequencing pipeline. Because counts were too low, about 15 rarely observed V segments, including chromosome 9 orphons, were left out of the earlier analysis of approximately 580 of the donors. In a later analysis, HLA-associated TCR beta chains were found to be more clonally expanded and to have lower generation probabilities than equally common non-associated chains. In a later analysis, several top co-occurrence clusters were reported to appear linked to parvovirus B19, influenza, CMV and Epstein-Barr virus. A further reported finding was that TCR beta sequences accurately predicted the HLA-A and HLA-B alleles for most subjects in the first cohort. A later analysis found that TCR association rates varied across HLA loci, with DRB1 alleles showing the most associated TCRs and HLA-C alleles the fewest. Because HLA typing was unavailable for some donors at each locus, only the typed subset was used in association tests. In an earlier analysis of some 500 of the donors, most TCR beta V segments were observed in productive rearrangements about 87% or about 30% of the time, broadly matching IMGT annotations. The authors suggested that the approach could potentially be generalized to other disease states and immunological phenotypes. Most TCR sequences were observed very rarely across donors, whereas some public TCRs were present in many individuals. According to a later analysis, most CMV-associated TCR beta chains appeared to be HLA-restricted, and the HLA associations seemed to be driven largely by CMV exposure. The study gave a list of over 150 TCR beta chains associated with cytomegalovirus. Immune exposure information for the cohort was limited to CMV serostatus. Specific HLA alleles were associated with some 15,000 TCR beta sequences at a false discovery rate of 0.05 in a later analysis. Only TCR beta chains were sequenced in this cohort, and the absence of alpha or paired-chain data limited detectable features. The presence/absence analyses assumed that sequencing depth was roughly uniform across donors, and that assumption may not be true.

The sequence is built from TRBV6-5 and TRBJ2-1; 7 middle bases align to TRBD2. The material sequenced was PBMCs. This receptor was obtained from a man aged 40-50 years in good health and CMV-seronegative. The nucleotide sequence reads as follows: TGTGCCAGCAGTTACCTCTCTAGCGGCAATGAGCAGCTCTTC. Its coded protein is CASSYLSSGNEQLF.